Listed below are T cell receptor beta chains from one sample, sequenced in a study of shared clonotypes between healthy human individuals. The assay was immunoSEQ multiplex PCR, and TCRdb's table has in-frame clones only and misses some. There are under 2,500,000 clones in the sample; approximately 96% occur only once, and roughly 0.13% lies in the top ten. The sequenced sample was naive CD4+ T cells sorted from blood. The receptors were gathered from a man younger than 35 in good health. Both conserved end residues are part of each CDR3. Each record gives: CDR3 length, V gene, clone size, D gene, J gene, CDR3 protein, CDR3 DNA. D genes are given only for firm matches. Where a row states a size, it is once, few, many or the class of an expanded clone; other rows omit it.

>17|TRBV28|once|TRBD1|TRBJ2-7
CASTLFPGQGGTYEQYF
TGTGCCAGCACACTGTTTCCGGGACAGGGGGGGACCTACGAGCAGTACTTC
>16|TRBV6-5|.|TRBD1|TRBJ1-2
CASSYRTGRLQYGYTF
TGTGCCAGCAGTTACCGGACAGGGAGGTTACAATATGGCTACACCTTC
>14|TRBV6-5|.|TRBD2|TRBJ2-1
CASSRLAGYGEQFF
TGTGCCAGCAGTCGACTAGCGGGGTACGGTGAGCAGTTCTTC
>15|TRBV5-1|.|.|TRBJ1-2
CASSLTPVGPVGYTF
TGCGCCAGCAGCTTGACGCCCGTGGGGCCGGTCGGCTACACCTTC
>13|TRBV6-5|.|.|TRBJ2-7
CASSREKGYEQYF
TGTGCCAGCAGCCGGGAGAAAGGCTACGAGCAGTACTTC
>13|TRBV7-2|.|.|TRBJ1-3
CASSLEFRNTIYF
TGTGCCAGCAGCTTGGAATTTAGGAACACCATATATTTT
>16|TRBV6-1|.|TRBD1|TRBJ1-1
CASSASLGTGQAEAFF
TGTGCCAGCAGTGCCAGCCTCGGGACAGGCCAAGCCGAAGCTTTCTTT
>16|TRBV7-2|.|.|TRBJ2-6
CASSLGPISGANVLTF
TGTGCCAGCAGCTTAGGACCAATCTCTGGGGCCAACGTCCTGACTTTC
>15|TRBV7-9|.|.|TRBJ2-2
CASSSQGTDTGELFF
TGTGCCAGCAGCTCCCAGGGGACCGACACCGGGGAGCTGTTTTTT
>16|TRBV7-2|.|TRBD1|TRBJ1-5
CASSSGAGGFNQPQHF
TGTGCCAGCAGCTCAGGGGCAGGGGGATTCAATCAGCCCCAGCATTTT
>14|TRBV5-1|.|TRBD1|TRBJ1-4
CASSKGQDNEKLFF
TGCGCCAGCAGCAAGGGACAGGACAATGAAAAACTGTTTTTT
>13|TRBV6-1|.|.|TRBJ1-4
CASKSGDNEKLFF
TGTGCCAGCAAGAGCGGTGATAATGAAAAACTGTTTTTT
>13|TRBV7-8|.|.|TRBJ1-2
CASSLGTLDRYTF
TGTGCCAGCAGCTTAGGGACCCTGGACCGCTACACCTTC
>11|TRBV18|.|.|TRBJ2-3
CASSPIDTQYF
TGTGCCAGCTCACCAATCGATACGCAGTATTTT
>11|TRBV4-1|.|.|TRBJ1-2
CASSQDRSYTF
TGCGCCAGCAGCCAAGATCGTTCCTACACCTTC
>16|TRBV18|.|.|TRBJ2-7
CASSPPNSPTKGEQYF
TGTGCCAGCTCACCACCCAACAGCCCTACGAAGGGGGAGCAGTACTTC
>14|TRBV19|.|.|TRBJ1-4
CASSSPRGSEKLFF
TGTGCCAGTAGTTCGCCGCGTGGCAGTGAAAAACTGTTTTTT
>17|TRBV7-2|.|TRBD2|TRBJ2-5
CASSLATSGRAGETQYF
TGTGCCAGCAGCTTAGCGACTAGCGGGAGGGCCGGGGAGACCCAGTACTTC
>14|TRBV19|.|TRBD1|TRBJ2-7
CASSTGQGPYEQYF
TGTGCCAGTAGTACCGGACAGGGTCCCTACGAGCAGTACTTC
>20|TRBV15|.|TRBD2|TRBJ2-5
CATSRGGGTSGGLGRETQYF
TGTGCCACCAGCAGAGGCGGCGGGACTAGCGGGGGATTAGGGAGGGAGACCCAGTACTTC
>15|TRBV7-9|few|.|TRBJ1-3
CASSLGDLKGNTIYF
TGTGCCAGCAGCTTAGGGGACTTAAAAGGAAACACCATATATTTT
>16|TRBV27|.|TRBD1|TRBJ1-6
CASSTGTGVGNSPLHF
TGTGCCAGCAGTACCGGGACAGGGGTCGGGAATTCACCCCTCCACTTT
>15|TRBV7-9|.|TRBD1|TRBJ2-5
CASSLGTGKQETQYF
TGTGCCAGCAGCCTCGGGACAGGGAAGCAAGAGACCCAGTACTTC
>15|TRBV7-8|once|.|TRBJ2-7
CASSSPGLNLREQYF
TGTGCCAGCAGCTCTCCTGGACTCAACCTACGGGAGCAGTACTTC
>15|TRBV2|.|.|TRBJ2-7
CASGYSTGKSYEQYF
TGTGCCAGCGGGTACTCAACAGGGAAATCCTACGAGCAGTACTTC
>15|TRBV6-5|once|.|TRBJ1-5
CASSFVGALNQPQHF
TGTGCCAGCAGTTTTGTGGGGGCCTTAAATCAGCCCCAGCATTTT
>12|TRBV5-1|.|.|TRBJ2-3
CASSLPADTQYF
TGCGCCAGCAGCTTACCCGCAGATACGCAGTATTTT
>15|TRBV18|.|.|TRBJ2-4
CASSLGTVAKNIQYF
TGTGCCAGCTCACTAGGGACCGTAGCCAAAAACATTCAGTACTTC
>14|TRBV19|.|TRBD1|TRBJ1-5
CASSRTGFYQPQHF
TGTGCCAGTAGTCGGACAGGTTTTTATCAGCCCCAGCATTTT
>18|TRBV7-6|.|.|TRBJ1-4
CASSLESRQVKLNEKLFF
TGTGCCAGCAGCTTAGAATCCAGGCAGGTTAAGCTTAATGAAAAACTGTTTTTT
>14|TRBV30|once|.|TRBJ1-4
CAWSGLRGREKLFF
TGTGCCTGGAGTGGGCTTAGGGGGAGGGAAAAACTGTTTTTT
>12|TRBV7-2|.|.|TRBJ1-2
CASSLGNYGYTF
TGTGCCAGCAGCTTAGGCAACTATGGCTACACCTTC
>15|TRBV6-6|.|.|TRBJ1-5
CASSRISRSNQPQHF
TGTGCCAGCAGTCGGATTTCACGGAGCAATCAGCCCCAGCATTTT
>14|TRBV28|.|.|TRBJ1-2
CASSLKPGAYGYTF
TGTGCCAGCAGTTTAAAGCCGGGGGCCTATGGCTACACCTTC